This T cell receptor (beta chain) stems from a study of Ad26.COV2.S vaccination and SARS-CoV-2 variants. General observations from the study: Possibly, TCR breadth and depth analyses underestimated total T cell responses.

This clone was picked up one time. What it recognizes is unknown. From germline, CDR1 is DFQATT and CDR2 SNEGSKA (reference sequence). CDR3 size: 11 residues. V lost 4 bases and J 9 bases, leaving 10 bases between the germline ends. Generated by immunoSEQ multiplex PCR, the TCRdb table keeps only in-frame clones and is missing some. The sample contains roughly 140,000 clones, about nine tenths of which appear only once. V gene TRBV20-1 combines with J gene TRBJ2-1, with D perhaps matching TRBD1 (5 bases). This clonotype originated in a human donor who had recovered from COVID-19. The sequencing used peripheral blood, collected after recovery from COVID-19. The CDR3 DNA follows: TGCAGTGCTACCAGGGTGGGTGAGCAGTTCTTC. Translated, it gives CSATRVGEQFF.